This passage covers 17 T cell receptor beta chains from one sample sequenced in a study of control samples from healthy donors and cancer patients. Clones were read by immunoSEQ multiplex PCR, and TCRdb kept only the in-frame ones, dropping some. The sample yields about 100,000 clones, 75% to 90% seen once. Sequenced: blood. The receptors derive from a man aged 30 to 39 in good health.

A note on this clone: One end of the junction is discordant with germline, which a read error may explain. V and J are TRBV7-9 and TRBJ1-1, with D possibly matching TRBD1 (5 bases). In germline, CDR1 is SEHNR, CDR2 FQNEAQ (reference sequence). The CDR3 runs 14 residues. The CDR3 DNA reads TGTACCAGCAGCTTAGCTGGTGGGCAGGGTGAAGCTTTCTTT. Amino acids: CTSSLAGGQGEAFF.

This rearrangement joins TRBV13 to TRBJ1-4; tentatively, D is TRBD1 (5 bases). The CDR3 is 15 amino acids. V was pared by 3 bases and J by 4 bases, with 12 bases between. CDR1 and CDR2 from the germline V gene are PRHDT and FYEKMQ (reference sequence). CDR3 nucleotides: TGTGCCAGCAGCTTTATAAGGGGAGGTAATGAAAAACTGTTTTTT. It specifies CASSFIRGGNEKLFF.

The chain carries TRBV9 and TRBJ1-6, with 7 bases lining up with TRBD1. This CDR3 has 17 amino acids. The trim removed 0 bases at V and 6 bases at J, leaving 9 bases unmatched. Germline values: CDR1 SGDLS, CDR2 YYNGEE. The CDR3 sequence: CASSVDFWDSINSPLHF. The CDR3 DNA sequence: TGTGCCAGCAGCGTAGATTTCTGGGACAGTATTAATTCACCCCTCCACTTT.

V is TRBV19 and J is TRBJ1-4, with a tentative D call TRBD1 (5 bases). V dropped 5 bases and J dropped 3 bases, with 10 bases sitting between them. Germline V lookup: CDR1 LNHDA, CDR2 SQIVND (reference sequence). This CDR3 is built from 14 residues. CDR3 region: CASSSNRPNEKLFF. As DNA, the CDR3 is TGTGCCAGTAGTTCCAACAGGCCTAATGAAAAACTGTTTTTT. The whole variable domain, remainder taken from reference TRBV19 and TRBJ1-4, is DGGITQSPKYLFRKEGQNVTLSCEQNLNHDAMYWYRQDPGQGLRLIYYSQIVNDFQKGDIAEGYSVSREKKESFPLTVTSAQKNPTAFYLCASSSNRPNEKLFFGSGTQLSVL.

This clone was picked up a small number of times. This chain joins TRBV10-3 and TRBJ1-2; D gene unclear. The CDR3 length is 15 residues. V shed 3 bases and J shed 1 base, with 12 bases lying between them. Germline CDR1 and CDR2: ENHRY and SYGVKD. CDR3 nucleotide sequence: TGTGCCATCAGTGAAGGTACCGGGGTTAACTATGGCTACACCTTC. This codes for CAISEGTGVNYGYTF.

This rearrangement joins TRBV11-2 to TRBJ2-7; D unresolved. The CDR3 is 13 residues long. Germline loops: CDR1 SGHAT, CDR2 FQNNGV. V was shortened by 5 bases and J by 3 bases, with 11 bases between the two germline ends. The CDR3 region has the DNA TGTGCCAGCAGCCTCGAGAAGGACTACGAGCAGTACTTC. This encodes CASSLEKDYEQYF.

The chain employs TRBV23-1 and TRBJ2-5; D may match TRBD1 or TRBD2 (5 bases each). TRBV23-1 is placed among ORFs of uncertain function. V was trimmed by 7 bases and J by 1 base, leaving 16 bases between them. CDR3 size: 15 residues. The DNA of the CDR3 is TGCGCCAGCAATTGGGCCCGGGACGGCCAAGAGACCCAGTACTTC. Amino acids: CASNWARDGQETQYF.

The count of this clone is one. V is TRBV19 and J is TRBJ1-1, with a possible D match to TRBD1 (6 bases). This CDR3 is built from 13 residues. Per the germline V gene, CDR1 is LNHDA and CDR2 is SQIVND (reference sequence). The germline V and J ends were trimmed by 2 bases and 11 bases, with 15 bases remaining between them. The CDR3 DNA follows: TGTGCCAGTAGTATAAGGGGGACACCTTGGGCTTTCTTT. Protein product: CASSIRGTPWAFF. The full variable domain, with the rest looked up from reference TRBV19 and TRBJ1-1, is DGGITQSPKYLFRKEGQNVTLSCEQNLNHDAMYWYRQDPGQGLRLIYYSQIVNDFQKGDIAEGYSVSREKKESFPLTVTSAQKNPTAFYLCASSIRGTPWAFFGQGTRLTVV.

This chain connects TRBV18 to TRBJ1-3; TRBD1 agrees at 9 bases. Trimming cost V 4 bases and J 7 bases; bases outside gene matches: 2. The germline V gene has CDR1 KGHSH and CDR2 LQKENI. CDR3 length: 13 residues. The CDR3 DNA sequence: TGTGCCAGCTCACTGGGACAGGGTAACACCATATATTTT. It encodes CASSLGQGNTIYF.

This chain connects TRBV11-2 to TRBJ1-1; 7 positions agree with TRBD1. Germline V gene sequence: CDR1 SGHAT, CDR2 FQNNGV. V dropped 2 bases and J dropped 11; count of bases not matched to a gene: 5. The length of the CDR3 is 12 residues. CDR3 DNA: TGTGCCAGCAGCTTAAACAGGGGATTTGCTTTCTTT. Protein product: CASSLNRGFAFF.

The V call is TRBV27, the J call TRBJ2-5; TRBD1 matches at 7 bases. The V gene's germline CDR1 is MNHEY and CDR2 SMNVEV (reference sequence). Germline trimming cut 2 bases from V and 7 bases from J; bases unmatched to any gene: 16. This CDR3 contains 17 residues. The CDR3 here is CASSLGTATGPLGTQYF. For the CDR3, the DNA is TGTGCCAGCAGTTTAGGAACCGCGACAGGGCCTTTGGGGACCCAGTACTTC.

This clone was detected only once. V gene TRBV4-1 combines with J gene TRBJ1-3; no clear D gene. The CDR3 extends over 15 amino acids. Germline CDR1 and CDR2: MGHRA and YSYEKL. Trimming shortened V by 3 bases and J by 5 bases, and 14 bases separated the two germline ends. The CDR3 DNA sequence: TGCGCCAGCAGCCAGCCCATGAGGGCGCGAAACACCATATATTTT. Translating it yields CASSQPMRARNTIYF.

This chain links TRBV6-2 or TRBV6-3 with TRBJ2-5, with 8 nucleotides matching TRBD1. Germline V gene lookup returns CDR1 MNHEY and CDR2 SVGEGT. The CDR3 totals 15 residues. The V gene end was trimmed by 4 bases and the J gene end by 1 base; junction bases not matched to a gene: 5. For the CDR3, the DNA is TGTGCCAGCAGTTCTGGACAGGGCCTCCAAGAGACCCAGTACTTC. Translating gives CASSSGQGLQETQYF.

This clone has only one observation. The chain employs TRBV7-7 and TRBJ2-2, with 8 bases fitting TRBD1. V dropped 5 bases and J dropped 3; count of bases not matched to a gene: 8. This CDR3 is 16 amino acids long. Looked up from germline, CDR1 is SSHAT and CDR2 is FNYEAQ (reference sequence). The CDR3 DNA sequence: TGTGCCAGCAGCCATCCAGGGGGCGCGGACACCGGGGAGCTGTTTTTT. Translated, it gives CASSHPGGADTGELFF.

The chain joins TRBV6-6 to TRBJ1-6; TRBD1 agrees at 8 bases. The germline V gene has CDR1 MNHNY and CDR2 SVGAGI (reference sequence). V shed 6 bases and J 6 bases; nucleotides not matched to a gene: 7. The CDR3 has 15 residues. CDR3 amino acids: CASSPRQGSNSPLHF. The CDR3 DNA reads TGTGCCAGCAGCCCCAGACAGGGGAGTAATTCACCCCTCCACTTT.

This sequence joins TRBV7-2 and TRBJ2-7; TRBD1 is a possible D gene (6 bases). The CDR3 is 14 residues long. The germline V gene encodes CDR1 SGHTA and CDR2 FQGNSA. V lost 2 bases to trimming and J lost 6 bases, with 14 bases between them. The CDR3 protein is CASSLRGIGAEQYF. In DNA, the CDR3 is TGTGCCAGCAGCTTAAGGGGGATCGGAGCCGAGCAGTACTTC.

The V and J genes are TRBV7-9 and TRBJ1-6, with TRBD1 matching over 10 bases. The CDR3 runs 16 residues. Germline trimming cut 5 bases from V and 12 bases from J; bases unmatched to any gene: 13. CDR1 and CDR2 from the germline V gene are SEHNR and FQNEAQ (reference sequence). DNA of the CDR3: TGTGCCAGCAGCCCGCGGACAGGGGGGCCGAACCGACCCCTCCACTTT. Translated: CASSPRTGGPNRPLHF.